This paragraph reports one T cell receptor beta chain. This record comes from a study of T cell repertoires in cytomegalovirus infection. Study details: Public TCR beta signatures were indicative of both CMV infection and a matching HLA type.

CDR1 is LGHDT, CDR2 YNNKEL, per germline (reference sequence). The CDR3 spans 15 residues. V was clipped by 0 bases and J by 0 bases, with 9 bases between them. From the reads, TCRdb called clonotypes with MiXCR, one entry per CDR3 protein. The table lists approximately 260,000 distinct CDR3 sequences, 15% to 20% of them singletons. This chain uses TRBV3-1 with TRBJ2-7; D unclear. This receptor was identified in a human donor in good health (CMV status not recorded). Some clones in this sample may be carry-over from other donors' samples. What was sequenced was CD8+ T cells from PBMCs. CDR3 loop: CASSQDKRPSYEQYF. The CDR3 DNA sequence: TGTGCCAGCAGCCAAGATAAGCGCCCCTCCTACGAGCAGTACTTC.